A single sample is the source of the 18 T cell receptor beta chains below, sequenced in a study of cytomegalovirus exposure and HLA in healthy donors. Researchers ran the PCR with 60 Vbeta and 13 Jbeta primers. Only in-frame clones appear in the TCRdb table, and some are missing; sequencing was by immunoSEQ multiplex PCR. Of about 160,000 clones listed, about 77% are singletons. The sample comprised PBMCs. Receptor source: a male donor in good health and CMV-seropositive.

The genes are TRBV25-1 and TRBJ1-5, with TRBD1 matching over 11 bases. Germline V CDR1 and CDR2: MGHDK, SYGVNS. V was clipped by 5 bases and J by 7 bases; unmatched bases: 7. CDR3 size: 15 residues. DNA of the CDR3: TGTGCCAGCAGTCCAACCGGGACAGGGGGACAGCCCCAGCATTTT. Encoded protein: CASSPTGTGGQPQHF.

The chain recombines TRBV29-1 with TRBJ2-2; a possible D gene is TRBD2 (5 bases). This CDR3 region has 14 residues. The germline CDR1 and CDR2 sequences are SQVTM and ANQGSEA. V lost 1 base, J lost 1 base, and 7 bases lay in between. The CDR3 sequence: CSVEVGGNTGELFF. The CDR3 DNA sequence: TGCAGCGTTGAAGTAGGAGGGAACACCGGGGAGCTGTTTTTT.

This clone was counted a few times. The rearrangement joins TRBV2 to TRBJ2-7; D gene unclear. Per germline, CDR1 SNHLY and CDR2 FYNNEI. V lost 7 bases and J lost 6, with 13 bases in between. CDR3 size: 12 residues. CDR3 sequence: CASKSNMAEQYF. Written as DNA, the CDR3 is TGTGCCAGCAAATCGAACATGGCCGAGCAGTACTTC.

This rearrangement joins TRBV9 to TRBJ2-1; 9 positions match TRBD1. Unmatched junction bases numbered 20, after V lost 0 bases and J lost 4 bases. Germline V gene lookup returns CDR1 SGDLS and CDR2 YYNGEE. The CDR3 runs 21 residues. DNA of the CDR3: TGTGCCAGCAGCGTAGTGGGACAGGGTAATGAGTACCCCCCGCGATACAATGAGCAGTTCTTC. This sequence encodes CASSVVGQGNEYPPRYNEQFF.

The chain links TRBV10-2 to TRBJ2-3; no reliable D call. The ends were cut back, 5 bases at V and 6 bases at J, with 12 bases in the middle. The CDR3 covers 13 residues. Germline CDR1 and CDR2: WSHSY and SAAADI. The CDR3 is CASSKFMSDTQYF. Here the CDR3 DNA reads TGCGCCAGCAGTAAATTTATGTCGGATACGCAGTATTTT.

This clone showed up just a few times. Here the CDR3 reads CASSVPQETQYF. The CDR3 DNA is TGTGCCAGCTCAGTCCCCCAAGAGACCCAGTACTTC. The chain joins TRBV19 to TRBJ2-5, with unresolved D. Trimming removed 9 bases from V and 1 base from J, with 9 bases in between. Germline values: CDR1 LNHDA, CDR2 SQIVND (reference sequence). The CDR3 loop spans 12 amino acids.

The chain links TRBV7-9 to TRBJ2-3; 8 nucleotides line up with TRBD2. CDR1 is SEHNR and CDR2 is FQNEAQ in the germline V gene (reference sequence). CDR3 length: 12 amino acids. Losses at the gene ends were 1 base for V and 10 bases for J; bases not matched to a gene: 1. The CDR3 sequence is CASSLETSAQYF. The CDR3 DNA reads TGTGCCAGCAGCTTAGAGACTAGCGCGCAGTATTTT.

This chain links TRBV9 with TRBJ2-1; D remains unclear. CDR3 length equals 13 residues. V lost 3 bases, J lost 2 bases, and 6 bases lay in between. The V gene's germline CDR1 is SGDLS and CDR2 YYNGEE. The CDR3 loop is CASSGDTYNEQFF. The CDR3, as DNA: TGTGCCAGCAGCGGAGACACCTACAATGAGCAGTTCTTC.

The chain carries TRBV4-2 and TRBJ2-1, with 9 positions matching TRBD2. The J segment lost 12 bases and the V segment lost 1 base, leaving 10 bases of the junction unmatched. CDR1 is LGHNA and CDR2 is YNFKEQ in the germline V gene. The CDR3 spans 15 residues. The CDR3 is CASSQVLSGGPPQFF. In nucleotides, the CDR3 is TGTGCCAGCAGCCAAGTTCTTAGCGGGGGACCCCCGCAGTTCTTC.

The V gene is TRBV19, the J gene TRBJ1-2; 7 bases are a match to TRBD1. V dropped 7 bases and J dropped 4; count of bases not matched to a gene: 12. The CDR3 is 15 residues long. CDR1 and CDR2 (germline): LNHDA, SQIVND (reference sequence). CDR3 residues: CASTAGTATPYGYTF. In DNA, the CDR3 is TGTGCCAGTACCGCTGGGACAGCCACCCCCTATGGCTACACCTTC.

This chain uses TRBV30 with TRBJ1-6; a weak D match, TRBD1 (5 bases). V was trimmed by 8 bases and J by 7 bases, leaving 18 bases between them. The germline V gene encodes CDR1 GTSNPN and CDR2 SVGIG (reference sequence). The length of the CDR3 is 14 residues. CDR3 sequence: CAGGVFGGNSPLHF. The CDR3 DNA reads TGTGCCGGAGGGGTGTTCGGGGGAAATTCACCCCTCCACTTT.

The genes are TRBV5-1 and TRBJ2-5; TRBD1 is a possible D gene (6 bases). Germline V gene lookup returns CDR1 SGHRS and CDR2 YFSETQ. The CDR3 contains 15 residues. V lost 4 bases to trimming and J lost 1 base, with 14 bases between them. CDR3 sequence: CASSTSSRGQETQYF. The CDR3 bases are TGCGCCAGCAGCACCTCAAGCAGGGGCCAAGAGACCCAGTACTTC.

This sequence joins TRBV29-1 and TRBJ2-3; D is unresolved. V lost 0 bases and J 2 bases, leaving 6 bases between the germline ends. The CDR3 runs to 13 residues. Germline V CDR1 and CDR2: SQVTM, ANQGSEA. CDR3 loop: CSVEERFTDTQYF. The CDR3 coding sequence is TGCAGCGTTGAAGAGCGGTTCACAGATACGCAGTATTTT.

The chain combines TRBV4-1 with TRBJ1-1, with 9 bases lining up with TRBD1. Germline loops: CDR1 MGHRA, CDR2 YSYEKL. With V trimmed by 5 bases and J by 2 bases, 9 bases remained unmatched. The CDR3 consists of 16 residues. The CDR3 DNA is TGCGCCAGCAGCTTAAGGACAGGGGCTGAAAACACTGAAGCTTTCTTT. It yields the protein CASSLRTGAENTEAFF.

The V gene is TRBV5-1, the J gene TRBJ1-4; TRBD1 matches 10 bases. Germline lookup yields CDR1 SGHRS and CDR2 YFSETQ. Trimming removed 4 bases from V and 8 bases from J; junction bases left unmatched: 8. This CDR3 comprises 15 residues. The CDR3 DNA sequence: TGCGCCAGCAGCGCACCGGGACAGGGGACCGAAAAACTGTTTTTT. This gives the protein CASSAPGQGTEKLFF. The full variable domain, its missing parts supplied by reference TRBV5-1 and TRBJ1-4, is KAGVTQTPRYLIKTRGQQVTLSCSPISGHRSVSWYQQTPGQGLQFLFEYFSETQRNKGNFPGRFSGRQFSNSRSEMNVSTLELGDSALYLCASSAPGQGTEKLFFGSGTQLSVL.

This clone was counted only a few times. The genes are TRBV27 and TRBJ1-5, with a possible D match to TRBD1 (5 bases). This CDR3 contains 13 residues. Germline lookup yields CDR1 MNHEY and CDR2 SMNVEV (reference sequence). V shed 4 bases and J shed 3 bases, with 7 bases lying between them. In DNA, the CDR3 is TGTGCCAGCAGTTCCAGGGTCAATCAGCCCCAGCATTTT. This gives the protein CASSSRVNQPQHF.

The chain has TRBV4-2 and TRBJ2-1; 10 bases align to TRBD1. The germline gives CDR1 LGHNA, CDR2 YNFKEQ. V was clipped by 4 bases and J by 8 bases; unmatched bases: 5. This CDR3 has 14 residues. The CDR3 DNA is TGTGCCAGCAGCCCACCGGGACAGGGGTATGAGCAGTTCTTC. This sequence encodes CASSPPGQGYEQFF.

CDR3 DNA: TGTGCCAGCAGCTGGACAGGGGGCTACGAGCAGTACTTC. Its protein is CASSWTGGYEQYF. The rearrangement uses TRBV7-9 and TRBJ2-7; 10 nucleotides line up with TRBD1. Germline V gene sequence: CDR1 SEHNR, CDR2 FQNEAQ (reference sequence). The trim removed 4 bases at V and 3 bases at J, leaving 0 bases unmatched. The CDR3 loop spans 13 amino acids. Filled out from reference TRBV7-9 and TRBJ2-7, the complete variable domain reads DTGVSQNPRHKITKRGQNVTFRCDPISEHNRLYWYRQTLGQGPEFLTYFQNEAQLEKSRLLSDRFSAERPKGSFSTLEIQRTEQGDSAMYLCASSWTGGYEQYFGPGTRLTVT.